This TCR beta chain derives from a study of patients and donors after allogeneic stem cell transplantation. The CDR3 covers 16 residues. The ends were cut back, 5 bases at V and 6 bases at J, with 22 bases in the middle. Germline CDR1 SGHDN, CDR2 FVKESK. Each CDR3 protein is one row after TCRdb ran MiXCR on the RT-PCR reads. The sample has approximately 160,000 distinct CDR3 sequences, approximately 22% seen once. This chain uses TRBV14 with TRBJ1-2; D gene ambiguous. The origin of this receptor is a human donor who was either an allogeneic HSCT recipient or a stem cell or donor lymphocyte infusion donor (not recorded which). It is not recorded whose cells these are; they may come from a transplant donor. Sequenced input: blood, either unsorted or a sorted T cell fraction (not recorded which). CDR3 protein: CASSVLQSRGLNGYTF. The CDR3 DNA follows: TGTGCCAGCAGCGTTCTCCAATCGAGAGGGCTAAATGGCTACACCTTC.